The 5 T cell receptor beta chains below all came from one sample that was sequenced in a study of read filtering for tumor transcriptome and immune sequencing (dated by TCRdb to 2018 to 2021). The sequencing machine was an Illumina HiSeq 4000. TCR libraries were constructed from 350 to 400 ng RNA using the Immunoverse kit, and molecular barcoded adaptors covering alpha/delta and beta/gamma chains were employed. TCRdb trimmed the raw reads at Q25, called clones with MiXCR and kept productive beta chains. Every CDR3 protein is listed once, alongside the most common genes and DNA of its rows. The sample records about 90,000 distinct CDR3 sequences, more than 9% of which are singletons. Under 15% of the sample rests with the top ten. The sequenced sample was a population of CD138-negative cells sorted from bone marrow. In light of the paper, this sample's cell subset or site label describes: bone marrow mononuclear cells depleted of CD138+ plasma/myeloma cells by negative magnetic selection. The receptors were sampled from a donor over 35 with multiple myeloma.

This clonotype was seen ten or more times. This sequence joins TRBV12-3 or TRBV12-4 and TRBJ2-1; 16 nucleotides align to TRBD2. Unmatched junction bases numbered 7, after V lost 6 bases and J lost 5 bases. The CDR3 is 17 amino acids. In DNA form, the CDR3 reads TGTGCCAGCAGCCCGGGACTAGCGGGAGGGCAAGACAATGAGCAGTTCTTC. Translating gives CASSPGLAGGQDNEQFF.

This clonotype was recorded many times. This chain joins TRBV27 and TRBJ1-1; D might be TRBD1 (6 bases). The CDR3 is made up of 14 amino acids. Germline-derived CDR1 and CDR2 are MNHEY and SMNVEV (reference sequence). The V end lost 1 base, the J end lost 1 base, and 7 bases lay between the germline ends. The CDR3: CASSLWGRNTEAFF. DNA for the CDR3: TGTGCCAGCAGTTTATGGGGGCGGAACACTGAAGCTTTCTTT.

The table lists this clonotype with many counts. The V call is TRBV28, the J call TRBJ1-3, with 7 bases matching TRBD1. V trimming: 6 bases; J trimming: 4 bases; junction bases outside the gene matches: 6. Germline lookup yields CDR1 MDHEN and CDR2 SYDVKM. This CDR3 is 14 amino acids long. Here the CDR3 reads CASREGGEGNTIYF. In DNA form, the CDR3 reads TGTGCCAGCAGAGAAGGGGGCGAAGGAAACACCATATATTTT.

Remarks on this clonotype: A much larger clone differs by one base, so this may be a read error. V is TRBV5-1 and J is TRBJ1-1; D unresolved. There are 14 residues in the CDR3. The V end lost 2 bases, the J end lost 4 bases, and 12 bases lay between the germline ends. The V gene's germline CDR1 is SGHRS and CDR2 YFSETQ. The CDR3 sequence is CASSFSDLSTEAFF. CDR3 DNA: TGCGCCAGCAGCTTTTCCGACCTGAGCACTGAAGCTTTCTTT.

This clonotype was observed many times. The DNA of the CDR3 is TGTGCCAGCAGTCCCCAGCCCTACGAGCAGTACTTC. Translation gives CASSPQPYEQYF. The V call is TRBV28, the J call TRBJ2-7; unclear D gene. The germline V and J ends were trimmed by 5 bases and 2 bases, with 7 bases remaining between them. This CDR3 is 12 amino acids long. Germline V gives CDR1 MDHEN, CDR2 SYDVKM.